The 5 T cell receptor beta chains below were found in one sample sequenced in a study of shared clonotypes between healthy human individuals. The method was immunoSEQ multiplex PCR; TCRdb's version includes in-frame clones alone and lacks a portion of them. The repertoire has some 680,000 clones, around three quarters of them found once; the top ten carry roughly 2%. Sequencing was performed on memory CD4+ T cells sorted from blood. Subset reported: CD45RA-negative fraction. The receptors shown here come from a woman aged 25 to 45 in good health.

The V gene is TRBV5-1, the J gene TRBJ2-5; TRBD1 matches at 7 bases. This CDR3 has 14 amino acids. Germline V gives CDR1 SGHRS, CDR2 YFSETQ. The junction had 7 bases not matched to a gene; V was cut back by 3 bases and J by 5 bases. CDR3 protein: CASSWGDRAETQYF. CDR3 DNA sequence: TGCGCCAGCAGCTGGGGAGACAGGGCGGAGACCCAGTACTTC.

CDR3 nucleotides: TGTGCCAGCAGAATGGGACAGACACTGAACACTGAAGCTTTCTTT. Translating gives CASRMGQTLNTEAFF. The chain couples TRBV6-1 to TRBJ1-1; 7 bases are shared with TRBD1. J lost 0 bases, V lost 6 bases, and 7 bases had no gene match. The CDR3 extends over 15 amino acids. The germline CDR1 and CDR2 sequences are MNHNS and SASEGT.

DNA of the CDR3: TGTGCCTGGAGTGTTTACCAAGAGACCCAGTACTTC. It is translated as CAWSVYQETQYF. The V and J genes are TRBV30 and TRBJ2-5; no definite D call. CDR3 length equals 12 residues. The germline gives CDR1 GTSNPN, CDR2 SVGIG (reference sequence). Deletions cut 0 bases from V and 0 bases from J, with 2 bases between.

V and J are TRBV19 and TRBJ2-7; D gene uncertain. The CDR3 runs to 16 residues. From germline, CDR1 is LNHDA and CDR2 SQIVND (reference sequence). Trimming left V 5 bases short and J 0 bases short, with 17 bases between. CDR3 loop: CASSLINGRGSYEQYF. The CDR3 nucleotides read TGTGCCAGTAGTTTGATCAATGGACGTGGCTCCTACGAGCAGTACTTC.

The chain employs TRBV28 and TRBJ2-5; 8 nucleotides align to TRBD2. Trimming cost V 5 bases and J 4 bases; bases outside gene matches: 9. The CDR3 sequence is 15 residues long. The germline gives CDR1 MDHEN, CDR2 SYDVKM. The CDR3 DNA follows: TGTGCCAGCAGTAGCTTAGCGGGATTGGGAGAGACCCAGTACTTC. Protein sequence: CASSSLAGLGETQYF.